These 15 T cell receptor beta chains were all obtained from the same sample, sequenced in a study of CD8 T cells in Susac syndrome. Random-hexamer reverse transcription was applied to about 0.45 to 1 ug RNA. MiXCR was run by TCRdb on the immunoSEQ multiplex PCR reads, yielding one entry per CDR3 protein. The table lists about 120,000 distinct CDR3 sequences, just under 95% of them singletons, with about 0.27% in the top ten. Sequencing was done on a sample of CD8+ T cells from PBMCs. The receptors here all came from a human donor with Susac syndrome.

The V call is TRBV29-1, the J call TRBJ2-2; no firm D call. Trimming took 4 bases from V and 2 from J, leaving 5 bases between them. In germline, CDR1 is SQVTM, CDR2 ANQGSEA. The CDR3 spans 12 residues. The CDR3 is CSVVGNTGELFF. Here the CDR3 DNA reads TGCAGCGTTGTAGGCAACACCGGGGAGCTGTTTTTT.

The table lists this clonotype with a few counts. The chain links TRBV14 to TRBJ2-7; D remains unclear. The V end lost 1 base, the J end lost 4 bases, and 8 bases lay between the germline ends. Per germline, CDR1 SGHDN and CDR2 FVKESK. This CDR3 region has 13 residues. CDR3 loop: CASSQGVGYEQYF. The DNA of the CDR3 is TGTGCCAGCAGCCAAGGGGTGGGGTACGAGCAGTACTTC.

This clonotype was counted a single time. The chain is built from TRBV20-1 and TRBJ2-1; possible D gene TRBD2, 6 bases. Looked up from germline, CDR1 is DFQATT and CDR2 is SNEGSKA (reference sequence). The CDR3 is 15 amino acids. Deletions cut 3 bases from V and 1 base from J, with 13 bases between. The CDR3 protein is CSARTIAESYNEQFF. DNA of the CDR3: TGCAGTGCTAGGACTATAGCGGAGTCCTACAATGAGCAGTTCTTC.

The V call is TRBV9, the J call TRBJ2-5; D possibly matches TRBD1 or TRBD2 (6 bases each). The germline V and J ends were trimmed by 3 bases and 4 bases, with 19 bases remaining between them. This CDR3 comprises 16 residues. The V gene's germline CDR1 is SGDLS and CDR2 YYNGEE. The CDR3 DNA follows: TGTGCCAGCAGCGAAACCGGAGGAGGGGGACGAGAGACCCAGTACTTC. Protein product: CASSETGGGGRETQYF.

This rearrangement joins TRBV6-6 to TRBJ1-1; TRBD1 agrees at 7 bases. Unmatched junction bases numbered 4, after V lost 8 bases and J lost 1 base. This CDR3 is 13 amino acids long. Germline V gene lookup returns CDR1 MNHNY and CDR2 SVGAGI (reference sequence). CDR3 nucleotide sequence: TGTGCCAGCGGGGACAGCGCGAACACTGAAGCTTTCTTT. Encoded protein: CASGDSANTEAFF.

The V and J genes are TRBV6-2 or TRBV6-3 and TRBJ2-6, with no clear D. This CDR3 contains 16 residues. Germline V CDR1 and CDR2: MNHEY, SVGEGT. V was shortened by 4 bases and J by 3 bases, with 13 bases between the two germline ends. The CDR3 region is CASSSTYPFGANVLTF. CDR3 coding DNA: TGTGCCAGCAGTTCGACATATCCCTTTGGGGCCAACGTCCTGACTTTC.

This clonotype showed up just once. J is TRBJ1-5 and V is TRBV21-1; the table's D gene call, TRBD1, was not cross checked with the DNA. TRBV21-1 represents a pseudogene. The CDR3 is 18 amino acids. In DNA, the CDR3 is TGTGCCAGCAGCAAAAACACTTGCAGGGAACCGTTAAAGCAGCCCCAGCATTTT. Translating it yields CASSKNTCREPLKQPQHF.

V and J are TRBV29-1 and TRBJ1-1; D is undetermined. Germline V gene lookup returns CDR1 SQVTM and CDR2 ANQGSEA. V gave up 0 bases and J gave up 2 bases, with 10 bases separating them. The CDR3 totals 14 residues. The CDR3 loop is CSVEDPDSNTEAFF. The CDR3 nucleotides read TGCAGCGTTGAAGACCCCGATTCAAACACTGAAGCTTTCTTT.

The genes are TRBV12-3 or TRBV12-4 and TRBJ2-7, with D tentatively TRBD2 (5 bases). Trimming removed 2 bases at V and 2 bases at J, with 16 bases between. CDR3 length: 16 residues. The CDR3 region is CASSLLGLEVPYEQYF. The CDR3 DNA is TGTGCCAGCAGTTTACTCGGGTTGGAGGTCCCCTACGAGCAGTACTTC.

V and J are TRBV5-1 and TRBJ1-5; TRBD1 matches 10 bases. Per germline, CDR1 SGHRS and CDR2 YFSETQ. CDR3 length: 16 residues. V was pared by 4 bases and J by 8 bases, with 12 bases of the junction left unmatched. For the CDR3, the DNA is TGCGCCAGCAGCCCGGGGACAGGGGATTTGTATAAGCCCCAGCATTTT. It specifies CASSPGTGDLYKPQHF. Supplemented by reference TRBV5-1 and TRBJ1-5, the full variable domain reads KAGVTQTPRYLIKTRGQQVTLSCSPISGHRSVSWYQQTPGQGLQFLFEYFSETQRNKGNFPGRFSGRQFSNSRSEMNVSTLELGDSALYLCASSPGTGDLYKPQHFGDGTRLSIL.

The chain links TRBV3-1 to TRBJ1-1; D remains ambiguous. Germline values: CDR1 LGHDT, CDR2 YNNKEL (reference sequence). This CDR3 region has 18 residues. Trimming took off 0 bases at V and 0 bases at J, with 17 bases between the two ends. This chain's CDR3 is CASSQDVRAAGVNTEAFF. The CDR3 nucleotides are TGTGCCAGCAGCCAAGACGTTCGCGCCGCTGGGGTGAACACTGAAGCTTTCTTT.

V gene TRBV27 combines with J gene TRBJ2-7; a weak D match, TRBD1 (6 bases). Per germline, CDR1 MNHEY and CDR2 SMNVEV (reference sequence). Trimming stripped 8 bases from V and 5 bases from J, with 16 bases between. CDR3 length: 13 residues. DNA of the CDR3: TGTGCCAGCGGATGGCAGGGGTTGCACGAGCAGTACTTC. Its translation: CASGWQGLHEQYF.

The V call is TRBV9, the J call TRBJ1-1, with D maybe TRBD1 (5 bases). Deletions cut 5 bases from V and 6 bases from J, with 14 bases between. The CDR3 has 13 amino acids. Per the germline V gene, CDR1 is SGDLS and CDR2 is YYNGEE. The CDR3 nucleotides are TGTGCCAGCAGTTCCGGGGGGGTGGCTGAAGCTTTCTTT. It encodes CASSSGGVAEAFF.

This chain joins TRBV7-9 and TRBJ2-1, with 7 bases fitting TRBD1. The CDR3 spans 12 residues. The J segment lost 16 bases and the V segment lost 1 base, leaving 7 bases of the junction unmatched. Per the germline V gene, CDR1 is SEHNR and CDR2 is FQNEAQ (reference sequence). The DNA of the CDR3 is TGTGCCAGCAGCTTAGTAGGGACAGAGTCCTTCTTC. Translation gives CASSLVGTESFF.

V is TRBV11-2 and J is TRBJ1-2; 8 nucleotides line up with TRBD1. Germline CDR1 is SGHAT and CDR2 is FQNNGV. The CDR3 spans 14 residues. J lost 3 bases, V lost 3 bases, and 3 bases had no gene match. The CDR3: CASSFTQGDYGYTF. The CDR3 nucleotides read TGTGCCAGCAGCTTTACACAGGGGGACTATGGCTACACCTTC.